This is a list of T cell receptor beta chains from one sample in a study of T cells after yellow fever vaccination. TCRdb itself ran the 5' RACE reads through MiXCR, one entry per CDR3 protein. The table lists about 210,000 distinct CDR3 sequences, approximately 3.3% of them singletons. The starting material was CD4+ T cells sorted from PBMCs, obtained 10 days after the yellow fever booster vaccination. The receptors shown here come from a man aged 18 to 30 who received the YFV17D yellow fever vaccine. Both conserved end residues are part of each CDR3. D genes are given only for firm matches. Clone size is not always given. Where it is, it says once, few, many or a class for expanded clones.

TRBJ2-2	TRBD2	TRBV11-2	many	CASSPRSSGVTGELFF	TGTGCCAGCAGCCCCCGTAGTAGCGGGGTCACCGGGGAGCTGTTTTTT
TRBJ1-1	NA	TRBV7-2	NA	CASSLGLGRAEAFF	TGTGCCAGCAGCTTAGGTCTGGGGAGGGCTGAAGCTTTCTTT
TRBJ2-3	NA	TRBV5-8	NA	CASSFWRGGEGTDTQYF	TGTGCCAGCAGCTTTTGGCGTGGTGGCGAGGGCACAGATACGCAGTATTTT
TRBJ1-1	NA	TRBV2	many	CASSAGDRRAFF	TGTGCCAGCAGTGCAGGGGACCGACGGGCTTTCTTT
TRBJ2-7	NA	TRBV7-9	few	CASSFLGEQYF	TGTGCCAGCAGCTTCCTGGGAGAGCAGTACTTC
TRBJ2-6	NA	TRBV6-6	many	CASRTGPLGTGANVLTF	TGTGCCAGCCGAACAGGGCCCCTGGGGACTGGGGCCAACGTCCTGACTTTC
TRBJ2-5	NA	TRBV15	NA	CATSRDEVETQYF	TGTGCCACCAGCAGAGATGAGGTCGAGACCCAGTACTTC
TRBJ1-2	NA	TRBV7-2	few	CASSWNSNYGYTF	TGTGCCAGCAGCTGGAATTCTAACTATGGCTACACCTTC
TRBJ2-1	NA	TRBV6-5	NA	CASSYSKFGGPRVF	TGTGCCAGCAGTTACTCGAAGTTCGGGGGGCCCAGAGTCTTC
TRBJ1-5	NA	TRBV5-1	many	CASSLGFSSNQPQHF	TGCGCCAGCAGCTTGGGTTTCTCTAGCAATCAGCCCCAGCATTTT
TRBJ1-4	NA	TRBV29-1	many	CSVAWGEKLFF	TGCAGCGTCGCCTGGGGGGAAAAACTGTTTTTT
TRBJ2-3	TRBD2	TRBV5-1	NA	CASSERTSGARDTQYF	TGCGCCAGCAGCGAAAGGACTAGCGGGGCCCGGGATACGCAGTATTTT
TRBJ2-3	TRBD2	TRBV3-1	few	CASRLAGGSTDTQYF	TGTGCCAGCAGGCTAGCGGGGGGGAGCACAGATACGCAGTATTTT
TRBJ2-6	NA	TRBV12-3/TRBV12-4	few	CASSFGRSGANVLTF	TGTGCCAGCAGTTTCGGCCGCTCTGGGGCCAACGTCCTGACTTTC
TRBJ2-2	TRBD1	TRBV20-1	few	CSVLGQGTNTGELFF	TGCAGTGTCCTCGGACAGGGGACGAACACCGGGGAGCTGTTTTTT
TRBJ1-1	NA	TRBV7-9	few	CASNRGTEAFF	TGTGCCAGCAACCGGGGCACTGAAGCTTTCTTT
TRBJ1-5	NA	TRBV18	many	CASSLLSENQPQHF	TGTGCCAGCTCCCTCTTGTCGGAGAATCAGCCCCAGCATTTT
TRBJ1-1	NA	TRBV5-1	many	CASKTAEGTEAFF	TGCGCCAGCAAGACAGCAGAGGGGACTGAAGCTTTCTTT
TRBJ1-6	NA	TRBV2	few	CASRSGALRPLHF	TGTGCCAGCCGATCAGGGGCCCTAAGGCCCCTCCACTTT
TRBJ2-1	NA	TRBV28	NA	CASSPLGGGYNEQFF	TGTGCCAGCAGTCCACTGGGGGGCGGCTACAATGAGCAGTTCTTC
TRBJ1-1	NA	TRBV20-1	NA	CSAEYRVSTEAFF	TGCAGTGCTGAGTACCGGGTTTCGACTGAAGCTTTCTTT
TRBJ1-2	NA	TRBV5-1	NA	CASSSGPQADYGYTF	TGCGCCAGCAGCTCCGGGCCCCAAGCCGACTATGGCTACACCTTC
TRBJ2-3	NA	TRBV20-1	many	CSARDGRGTDTQYF	TGCAGTGCTAGAGATGGACGGGGCACAGATACGCAGTATTTT
TRBJ1-2	TRBD1	TRBV23-1	many	CASRIPGQGPRWGYTF	TGCGCCAGCAGGATACCGGGACAGGGGCCTCGATGGGGCTACACCTTC
TRBJ2-3	TRBD2	TRBV3-1	many	CASSSRLAGAQYF	TGTGCCAGCAGCTCGCGACTAGCGGGGGCACAGTATTTT
TRBJ1-5	TRBD1	TRBV6-2/TRBV6-3	NA	CASSYLRGVNQPQHF	TGTGCCAGCAGTTACCTCAGGGGGGTCAATCAGCCCCAGCATTTT
TRBJ1-6	NA	TRBV7-8	many	CASSGAGRTVLSPLHF	TGTGCCAGCAGCGGAGCCGGTAGGACAGTACTTTCACCCCTCCACTTT
TRBJ2-3	TRBD2	TRBV4-2	many	CASSQAILAGGTDTQYF	TGTGCCAGCAGCCAAGCCATACTAGCGGGGGGCACAGATACGCAGTATTTT
TRBJ1-4	NA	TRBV20-1	many	CSASRGLGEKLFF	TGCAGTGCTTCCAGGGGACTGGGTGAAAAACTGTTTTTT
TRBJ2-1	TRBD2	TRBV18	NA	CASSPGTSGDNEQFF	TGTGCCAGCTCACCCGGGACTAGCGGGGACAATGAGCAGTTCTTC
TRBJ2-5	NA	TRBV10-1	many	CASSAHLQETQYF	TGCGCCAGCAGTGCCCACTTACAAGAGACCCAGTACTTC
TRBJ1-2	NA	TRBV30	many	CAWIGSNYGYTF	TGTGCCTGGATTGGCAGTAACTATGGCTACACCTTC
TRBJ2-1	TRBD2	TRBV2	many	CARQRESSYNEQFF	TGTGCCAGACAGCGGGAAAGCTCCTACAATGAGCAGTTCTTC
TRBJ1-2	NA	TRBV12-3/TRBV12-4	many	CASSRQTEGIGYTF	TGTGCCAGCAGCCGACAGACGGAGGGGATCGGGTACACCTTC
TRBJ2-5	TRBD2	TRBV7-2	many	CASSLTSGGFGTQYF	TGTGCCAGCAGCCTGACTAGCGGGGGCTTTGGGACCCAGTACTTC
TRBJ1-5	NA	TRBV20-1	many	CSARNDRQKPQHF	TGCAGTGCTAGAAATGACAGGCAAAAGCCCCAGCATTTT
TRBJ1-5	NA	TRBV7-2	many	CASSLPTVNQPQHF	TGTGCCAGCAGCTTACCCACCGTCAATCAGCCCCAGCATTTT
TRBJ1-2	NA	TRBV3-1	NA	CASSHSRGYTF	TGTGCCAGCAGCCATTCGCGGGGCTACACCTTC
TRBJ1-2	NA	TRBV11-2	NA	CASSWWRGGGYTF	TGTGCCAGCAGCTGGTGGAGGGGTGGTGGCTACACCTTC
TRBJ1-4	TRBD1	TRBV19	few	CATRQGGKLFF	TGTGCCACCCGACAGGGCGGAAAACTGTTTTTT
TRBJ2-2	TRBD1	TRBV7-2	many	CASSSRTGANTGELFF	TGTGCCAGCAGCTCCCGGACAGGGGCGAACACCGGGGAGCTGTTTTTT
TRBJ2-3	NA	TRBV24-1	NA	CATSDLPNMGVSRNTQYF	TGTGCCACCAGTGATTTGCCGAACATGGGGGTATCGCGAAATACGCAGTATTTT
TRBJ1-2	NA	TRBV28	NA	CASSFPSYGYTF	TGTGCCAGCAGTTTTCCCAGCTATGGCTACACCTTC
TRBJ2-7	NA	TRBV21-1	many	CAGRGFYEQYF	TGTGCCGGCAGGGGCTTCTACGAGCAGTACTTC
TRBJ1-5	NA	TRBV5-5	many	CASSLLGQGNQPQHF	TGTGCCAGCAGCTTGCTTGGGCAGGGCAATCAGCCCCAGCATTTT
TRBJ1-4	NA	TRBV12-3/TRBV12-4	NA	CASSLYPYNEKLFF	TGTGCCAGCAGTTTGTATCCCTATAATGAAAAACTGTTTTTT
TRBJ1-4	NA	TRBV7-2	many	CASSRGSGNEKLFF	TGTGCCAGCAGCCGGGGGAGTGGGAATGAAAAACTGTTTTTT
TRBJ1-4	NA	TRBV30	many	CAWSTTGATNEKLFF	TGTGCCTGGAGCACAACGGGGGCAACTAATGAAAAACTGTTTTTT
TRBJ2-1	NA	TRBV3-1	few	CASSQAPRPSTEQFF	TGTGCCAGCAGCCAGGCCCCCCGGCCCTCCACTGAGCAGTTCTTC
TRBJ2-3	TRBD2	TRBV7-2	NA	CASSWLAGGSTDTQYF	TGTGCCAGCAGCTGGCTAGCGGGGGGGAGCACAGATACGCAGTATTTT
TRBJ2-7	NA	TRBV7-2	many	CASSLVPSLTGTDIGGQYF	TGTGCCAGCAGCTTAGTCCCCTCACTTACCGGGACGGATATTGGCGGGCAGTACTTC
TRBJ1-4	TRBD1	TRBV27	NA	CASSFDGTGRGKLFF	TGTGCCAGCAGTTTCGACGGGACAGGGCGAGGAAAACTGTTTTTT
TRBJ1-1	NA	TRBV7-2	few	CASSSPHVGPGAFF	TGTGCCAGCAGCTCCCCTCATGTTGGCCCCGGGGCTTTCTTT
TRBJ2-1	TRBD2	TRBV6-4	few	CASSGEGSSYNEQFF	TGTGCCAGCAGTGGGGAGGGGAGCTCCTACAATGAGCAGTTCTTC
TRBJ1-2	NA	TRBV11-2	NA	CASSGPVLSGGYTF	TGTGCCAGCAGCGGGCCGGTCTTATCAGGTGGCTACACCTTC
TRBJ1-2	TRBD1	TRBV12-3/TRBV12-4	many	CASSSGTGGDYDGYTF	TGTGCCAGCAGTTCCGGGACAGGGGGCGATTACGATGGCTACACCTTC
TRBJ2-6	NA	TRBV11-2	NA	CASSLANGAGANVLTF	TGTGCCAGCAGCTTAGCAAATGGGGCGGGGGCCAACGTCCTGACTTTC